The clone carrying this T cell receptor beta chain has a count of ten or more. The germline V gene has CDR1 SEHNR and CDR2 FQNEAQ (reference sequence). The CDR3 is 14 residues long. V trimming: 5 bases; J trimming: 8 bases; junction bases outside the gene matches: 9. These data come from a study of T cells in Graves' hyperthyroidism and ophthalmopathy. Researchers took RNA transcripts and amplified the TCR beta CDR3 regions from them. The HTBI primer set was used in a first-round RT-PCR of the TCR CDR3. TCRdb used MiXCR to reprocess the multiplex PCR reads, holding one entry per CDR3 protein. Of about 600,000 distinct CDR3 sequences listed, 13% to 15% are singletons.

The specimen was blood. The V call is TRBV7-9, the J call TRBJ2-4; 7 bases fit TRBD1. The receptor's source is a young woman with Graves' ophthalmopathy. This CDR3 reads CASSHRDRADIQYF. Written as DNA, the CDR3 is TGTGCCAGCAGCCACAGAGACAGGGCTGACATTCAGTACTTC.